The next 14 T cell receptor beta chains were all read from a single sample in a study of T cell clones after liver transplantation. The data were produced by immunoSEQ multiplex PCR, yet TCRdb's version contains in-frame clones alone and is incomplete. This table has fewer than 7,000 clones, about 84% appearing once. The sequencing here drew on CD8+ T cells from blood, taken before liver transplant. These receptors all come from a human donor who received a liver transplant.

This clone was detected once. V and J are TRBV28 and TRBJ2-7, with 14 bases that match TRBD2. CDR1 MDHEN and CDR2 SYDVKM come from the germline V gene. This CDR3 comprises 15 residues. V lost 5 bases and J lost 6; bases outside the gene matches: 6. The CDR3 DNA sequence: TGTGCCAGCAGTGAGACTAGCGGGAGGGCGGGCGAGCAGTACTTC. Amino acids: CASSETSGRAGEQYF.

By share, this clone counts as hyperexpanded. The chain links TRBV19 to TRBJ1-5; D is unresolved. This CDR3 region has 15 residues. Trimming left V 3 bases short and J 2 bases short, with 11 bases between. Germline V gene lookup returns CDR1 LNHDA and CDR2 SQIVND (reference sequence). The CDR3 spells CASSIGFRGNQPQHF. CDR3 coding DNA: TGTGCCAGTAGTATCGGGTTTAGGGGCAATCAGCCCCAGCATTTT.

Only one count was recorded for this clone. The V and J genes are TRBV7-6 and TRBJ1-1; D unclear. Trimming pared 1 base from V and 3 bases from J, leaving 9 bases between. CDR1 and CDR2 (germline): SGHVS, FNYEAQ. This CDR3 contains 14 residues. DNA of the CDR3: TGTGCCAGCAGCTTAGAGTATGGGGACACTGAAGCTTTCTTT. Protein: CASSLEYGDTEAFF.

The CDR3 loop is CASSITGTATYEQYF. In DNA, the CDR3 is TGTGCCAGTAGTATCACCGGGACAGCTACCTACGAGCAGTACTTC. The genes are TRBV19 and TRBJ2-7; 7 bases are a match to TRBD1. The V segment lost 3 bases and the J segment 2 bases; nucleotides outside the gene matches: 7. CDR1 and CDR2 (germline): LNHDA, SQIVND (reference sequence). The CDR3 length is 15 residues.

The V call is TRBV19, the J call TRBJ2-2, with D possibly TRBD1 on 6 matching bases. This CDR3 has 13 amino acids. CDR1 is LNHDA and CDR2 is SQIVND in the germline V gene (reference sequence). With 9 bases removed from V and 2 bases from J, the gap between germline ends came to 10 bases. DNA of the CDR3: TGTGCCAGCAGGGGAGTCAACACCGGGGAGCTGTTTTTT. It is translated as CASRGVNTGELFF. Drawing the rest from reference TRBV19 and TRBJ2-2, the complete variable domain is DGGITQSPKYLFRKEGQNVTLSCEQNLNHDAMYWYRQDPGQGLRLIYYSQIVNDFQKGDIAEGYSVSREKKESFPLTVTSAQKNPTAFYLCASRGVNTGELFFGEGSRLTVL.

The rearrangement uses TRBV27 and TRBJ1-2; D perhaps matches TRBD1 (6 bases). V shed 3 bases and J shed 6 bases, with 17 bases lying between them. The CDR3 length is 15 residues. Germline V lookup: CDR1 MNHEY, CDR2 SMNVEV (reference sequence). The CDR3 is CASSLGRGGSNGYTF. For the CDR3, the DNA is TGTGCCAGCAGTTTGGGCAGGGGCGGGAGTAATGGCTACACCTTC.

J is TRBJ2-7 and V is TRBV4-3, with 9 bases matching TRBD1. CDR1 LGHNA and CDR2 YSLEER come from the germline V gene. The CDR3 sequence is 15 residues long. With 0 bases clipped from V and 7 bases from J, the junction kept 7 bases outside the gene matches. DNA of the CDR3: TGCGCCAGCAGCCAAGAGCCACAGGGGGCGCGGGAGCAGTACTTC. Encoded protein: CASSQEPQGAREQYF.

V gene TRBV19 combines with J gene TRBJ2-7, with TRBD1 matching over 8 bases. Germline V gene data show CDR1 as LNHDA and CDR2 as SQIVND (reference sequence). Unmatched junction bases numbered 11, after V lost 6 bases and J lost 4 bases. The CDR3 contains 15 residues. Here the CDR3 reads CASRPKQGALYEQYF. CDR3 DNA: TGTGCCAGTAGACCAAAGCAGGGGGCGTTATACGAGCAGTACTTC.

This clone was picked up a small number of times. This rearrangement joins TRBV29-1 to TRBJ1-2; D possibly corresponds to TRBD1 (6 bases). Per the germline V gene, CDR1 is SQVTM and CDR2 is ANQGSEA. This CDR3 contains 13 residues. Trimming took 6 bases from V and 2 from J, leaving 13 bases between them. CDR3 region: CSVYRDPNYGYTF. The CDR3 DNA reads TGCAGCGTGTACAGGGACCCAAACTATGGCTACACCTTC. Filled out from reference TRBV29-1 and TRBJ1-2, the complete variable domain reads SAVISQKPSRDICQRGTSLTIQCQVDSQVTMMFWYRQQPGQSLTLIATANQGSEATYESGFVIDKFPISRPNLTFSTLTVSNMSPEDSSIYLCSVYRDPNYGYTFGSGTRLTVV.

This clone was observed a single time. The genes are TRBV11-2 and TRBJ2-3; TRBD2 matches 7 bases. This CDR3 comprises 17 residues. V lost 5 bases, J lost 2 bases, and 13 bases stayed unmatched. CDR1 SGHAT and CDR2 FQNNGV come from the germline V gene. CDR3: CASSPRYSGTNTDTQYF. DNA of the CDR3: TGTGCCAGCAGCCCCCGATATTCCGGGACTAACACAGATACGCAGTATTTT.

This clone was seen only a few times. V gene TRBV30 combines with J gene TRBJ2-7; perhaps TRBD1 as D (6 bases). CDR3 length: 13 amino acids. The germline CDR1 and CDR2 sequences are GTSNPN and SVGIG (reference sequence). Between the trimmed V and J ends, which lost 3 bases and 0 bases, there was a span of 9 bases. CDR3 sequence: CAWSGDNSYEQYF. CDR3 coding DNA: TGTGCCTGGAGCGGGGACAACTCCTACGAGCAGTACTTC.

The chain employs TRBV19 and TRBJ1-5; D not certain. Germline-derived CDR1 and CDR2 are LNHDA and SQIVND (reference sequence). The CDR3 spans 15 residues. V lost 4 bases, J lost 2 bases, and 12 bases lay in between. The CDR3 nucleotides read TGTGCCAGTAGTACAAACAGCGGGGGCAATCAGCCCCAGCATTTT. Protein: CASSTNSGGNQPQHF. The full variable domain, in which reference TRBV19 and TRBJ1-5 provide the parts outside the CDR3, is DGGITQSPKYLFRKEGQNVTLSCEQNLNHDAMYWYRQDPGQGLRLIYYSQIVNDFQKGDIAEGYSVSREKKESFPLTVTSAQKNPTAFYLCASSTNSGGNQPQHFGDGTRLSIL.

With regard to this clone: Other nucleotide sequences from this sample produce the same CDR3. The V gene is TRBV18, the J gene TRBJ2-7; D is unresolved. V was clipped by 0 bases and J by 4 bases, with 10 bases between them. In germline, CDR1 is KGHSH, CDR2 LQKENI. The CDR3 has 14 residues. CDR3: CASSPPFSLYEQYF. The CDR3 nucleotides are TGTGCCAGCTCACCACCCTTCAGCCTGTACGAGCAGTACTTC. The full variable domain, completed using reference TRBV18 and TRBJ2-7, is NAGVMQNPRHLVRRRGQEARLRCSPMKGHSHVYWYRQLPEEGLKFMVYLQKENIIDESGMPKERFSAEFPKEGPSILRIQQVVRGDSAAYFCASSPPFSLYEQYFGPGTRLTVT.

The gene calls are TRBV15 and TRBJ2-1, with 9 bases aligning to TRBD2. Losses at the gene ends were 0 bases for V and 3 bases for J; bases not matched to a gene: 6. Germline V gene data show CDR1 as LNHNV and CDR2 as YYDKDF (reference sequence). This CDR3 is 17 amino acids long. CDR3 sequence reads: CATSRDTLAGHYNEQFF. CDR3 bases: TGTGCCACCAGCAGAGATACACTAGCGGGCCACTACAATGAGCAGTTCTTC.